This record looks at one T cell receptor beta chain sequence and its context. Its antigen is currently unknown. Different DNA sequences within this sample yield the same CDR3. The data belong to a study of cytomegalovirus exposure and HLA in healthy donors. The study's findings and limits: The dataset shows that most TCR sequences were rare, while some public TCRs occurred in many donors. Cytomegalovirus-associated status was assigned to fewer than 200 TCR beta chains.

This CDR3 has 13 residues. Germline assignment: CDR1 SGHRS and CDR2 YFSETQ. Between the trimmed V and J ends, which lost 3 bases and 5 bases, there was a span of 11 bases. Only in-frame clones appear in the TCRdb table, and some are missing; sequencing was by immunoSEQ multiplex PCR. The sample lists about 200,000 clones, around 87% occurring once. What was sequenced was PBMCs. The receptor was isolated from a woman between 18 and 29 years old in good health and CMV-seropositive. This chain links TRBV5-1 with TRBJ1-1, with D maybe TRBD1 (5 bases). In nucleotides, the CDR3 is TGCGCCAGCAGCTCCGGGGGGGGGACTGAAGCTTTCTTT. Translated, it gives CASSSGGGTEAFF.